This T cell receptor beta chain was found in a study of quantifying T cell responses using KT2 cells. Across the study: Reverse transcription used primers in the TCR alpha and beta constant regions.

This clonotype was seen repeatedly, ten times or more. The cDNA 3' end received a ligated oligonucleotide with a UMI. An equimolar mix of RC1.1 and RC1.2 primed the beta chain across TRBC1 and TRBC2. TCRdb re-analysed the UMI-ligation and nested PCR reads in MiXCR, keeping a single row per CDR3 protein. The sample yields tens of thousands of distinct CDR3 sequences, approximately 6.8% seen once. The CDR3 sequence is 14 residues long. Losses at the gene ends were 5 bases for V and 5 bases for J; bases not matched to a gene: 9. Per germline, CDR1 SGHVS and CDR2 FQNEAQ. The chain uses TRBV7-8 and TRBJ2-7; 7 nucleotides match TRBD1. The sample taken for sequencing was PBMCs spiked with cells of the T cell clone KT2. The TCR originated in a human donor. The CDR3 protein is CASSVDRTMNEQYF. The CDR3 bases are TGTGCCAGCAGCGTGGACAGGACGATGAACGAGCAGTACTTC.